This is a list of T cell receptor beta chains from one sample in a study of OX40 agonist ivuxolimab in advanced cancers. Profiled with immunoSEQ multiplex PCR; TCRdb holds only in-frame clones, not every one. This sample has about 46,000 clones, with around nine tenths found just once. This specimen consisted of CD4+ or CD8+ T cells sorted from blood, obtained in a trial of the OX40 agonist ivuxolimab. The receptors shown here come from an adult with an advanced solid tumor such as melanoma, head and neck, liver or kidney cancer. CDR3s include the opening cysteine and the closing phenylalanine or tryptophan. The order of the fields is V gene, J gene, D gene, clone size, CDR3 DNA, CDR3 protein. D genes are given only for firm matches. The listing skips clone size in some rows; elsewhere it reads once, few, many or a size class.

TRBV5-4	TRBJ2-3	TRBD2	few	TGTGCCAGCAGCCGGAGACGGACTAGCGGGAGAATAGGGATAGATACGCAGTATTTT	CASSRRRTSGRIGIDTQYF
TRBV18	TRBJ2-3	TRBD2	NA	TGTGCCAGCTCACCCTTAGCGGGCCACACAGATACGCAGTATTTT	CASSPLAGHTDTQYF
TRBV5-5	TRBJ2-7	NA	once	TGTGCCAGCAGCGTAACCTACGAGCAGTACTTC	CASSVTYEQYF
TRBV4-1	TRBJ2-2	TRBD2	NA	TGCGCCAGCAGCCAACCTAGACTAGCGGGATCACCGCCGAACACCGGGGAGCTGTTTTTT	CASSQPRLAGSPPNTGELFF
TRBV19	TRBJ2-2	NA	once	TGTGCCAGTAAGCGGAGCCAGGGCACCGGGGAGCTGTTTTTT	CASKRSQGTGELFF
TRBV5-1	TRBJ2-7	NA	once	TGCGCCAGCAGCTTTACGTCCACCGGGACGGGAGCCTACGAGCAGTACTTC	CASSFTSTGTGAYEQYF
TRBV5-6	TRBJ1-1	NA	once	TGTGCCAGCAGCTTGCGCTGGGGGTCGGCTGAAGCTTTCTTT	CASSLRWGSAEAFF
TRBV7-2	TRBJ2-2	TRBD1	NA	TGTGCCAGCAGCTGGACAGGGGAAAGTTTCCCCGGGGAGCTGTTTTTT	CASSWTGESFPGELFF
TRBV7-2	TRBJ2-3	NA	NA	TGTGCCAGCAGCTTTTGGCGGATCACAGATACGCAGTATTTT	CASSFWRITDTQYF
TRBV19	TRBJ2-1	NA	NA	TGTGCCAGTAGTAAAGACAGCCCCCCCTACAATGAGCAGTTCTTC	CASSKDSPPYNEQFF
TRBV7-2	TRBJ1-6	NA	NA	TGTGCCATTCCCGGGAGCTCCTATAATTCACCCCTCCACTTT	CAIPGSSYNSPLHF
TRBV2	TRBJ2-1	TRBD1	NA	TGTGCCAGCACTGTTTCGACAGGGGGCTGGAACAATGAGCAGTTCTTC	CASTVSTGGWNNEQFF
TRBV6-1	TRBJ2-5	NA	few	TGTGCCAGCAGTGAAGCTGGGACCGGAAGGGCCCAGTACTTC	CASSEAGTGRAQYF
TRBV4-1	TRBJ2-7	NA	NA	TGCGCCAGCAGCCAAGATGTGTGGTACGAGCAGTACTTC	CASSQDVWYEQYF
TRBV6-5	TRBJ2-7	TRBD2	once	TGTGCCAGCTCCCTAGCGGCCACCTACGAGCAGTACTTC	CASSLAATYEQYF
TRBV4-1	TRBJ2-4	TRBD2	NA	TGCGCCAGCAGCCAGGACCCCGCGGGGGGCATTCAGTACTTC	CASSQDPAGGIQYF
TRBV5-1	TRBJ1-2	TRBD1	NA	TGCGCCAGCAGCCCCGACAGGGGGGCGAGCTACACCTTC	CASSPDRGASYTF
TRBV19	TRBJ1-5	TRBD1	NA	TGTGCCAGTAGGCCTCCGGGACAGGGCAATCAGCCCCAGCATTTT	CASRPPGQGNQPQHF
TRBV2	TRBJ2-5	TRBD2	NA	TGTGCCAGAAACCCCCCGGGACTAGCGGAAGAGACCCAGTACTTC	CARNPPGLAEETQYF
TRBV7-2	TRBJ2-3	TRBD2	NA	TGTGCCAGCTCAATTGGGGCGGGAGTACGTACAGATACGCAGTATTTT	CASSIGAGVRTDTQYF
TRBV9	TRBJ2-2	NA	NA	TGTGCCAGCAGCGCCGGGGACCCGAACACCGGGGAGCTGTTTTTT	CASSAGDPNTGELFF
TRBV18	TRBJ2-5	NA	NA	TGTGCCAGCTCACCTCCGGACGGAGATAAGGCCCAGTACTTC	CASSPPDGDKAQYF
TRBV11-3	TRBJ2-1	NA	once	TGTGCCAGCAGCTTTACTATCAATGAGCAGTTCTTC	CASSFTINEQFF
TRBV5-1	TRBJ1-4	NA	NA	TGCGCCAGCAGACCCGGGACAATAGAAGAAAAACTGTTTTTT	CASRPGTIEEKLFF
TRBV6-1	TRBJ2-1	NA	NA	TGTGCCAGCAGACATACTCAGAGCTCCTACAATGAGCAGTTCTTC	CASRHTQSSYNEQFF
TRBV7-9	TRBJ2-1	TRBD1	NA	TGTGCCAGCAGCTTATCAGGGGGCAGGAATGAGCAGTTCTTC	CASSLSGGRNEQFF
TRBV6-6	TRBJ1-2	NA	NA	TGTGCCAGCAGTTACGGAGGTTCTAACTATGGCTACACCTTC	CASSYGGSNYGYTF
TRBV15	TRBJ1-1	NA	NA	TGTGCCACCTACAGGGTAATGGGGAGGAACACTGAAGCTTTCTTT	CATYRVMGRNTEAFF
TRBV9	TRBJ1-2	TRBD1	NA	TGTGCCAGCAGCGTAGACAGGGGTGGTGGCTACACCTTC	CASSVDRGGGYTF
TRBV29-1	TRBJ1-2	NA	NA	TGCAGCGTTGGAGGGGCCGGTGGCTACACCTTC	CSVGGAGGYTF
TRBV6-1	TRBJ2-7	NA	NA	TGTGCCAGCCTGGCTGGGGCCTACGAGCAGTACTTC	CASLAGAYEQYF
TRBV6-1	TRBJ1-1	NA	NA	TGTGCCAGCAGAGAGTGGGGACAACAAAACACTGAAGCTTTCTTT	CASREWGQQNTEAFF
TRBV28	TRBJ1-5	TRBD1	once	TGTGCCAGCAGTTTCCCCAGCGGAAGGGGGCATCAGCCCCAGCATTTT	CASSFPSGRGHQPQHF
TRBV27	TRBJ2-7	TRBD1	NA	TGTGCCAGCGGACCCGGGACAGGGACCTACGAGCAGTACTTC	CASGPGTGTYEQYF
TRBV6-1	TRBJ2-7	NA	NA	TGTGCCAGCAGTGAAGTTTGGGGAACCTACGAGCAGTACTTC	CASSEVWGTYEQYF
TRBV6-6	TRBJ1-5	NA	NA	TGTGCCAGCAGTTACCTCGGGACACCAAATCAGCCCCAGCATTTT	CASSYLGTPNQPQHF
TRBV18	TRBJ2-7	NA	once	TGTGCCAGCTCATACGGACGGCTCAACTACGAGCAGTACTTC	CASSYGRLNYEQYF
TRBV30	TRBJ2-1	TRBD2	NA	TGTGCCTGGACTAGCGGGACCTACAATGAGCAGTTCTTC	CAWTSGTYNEQFF
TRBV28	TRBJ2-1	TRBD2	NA	TGTGCCAGCAGTCATGGGACTAACTCCTACAATGAGCAGTTCTTC	CASSHGTNSYNEQFF
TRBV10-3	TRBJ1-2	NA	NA	TGTGCCATCAGTGTGGAGAACTATGGCTACACCTTC	CAISVENYGYTF
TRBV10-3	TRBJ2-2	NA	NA	TGTGCCATCAGAACTGACAGGATCAATGCGAACACCGGGGAGCTGTTTTTT	CAIRTDRINANTGELFF
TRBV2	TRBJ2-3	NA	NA	TGTGCCAGCAGTAACAGGGAGAGCGGGAATACGCAGTATTTT	CASSNRESGNTQYF
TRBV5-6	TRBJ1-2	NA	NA	TGTGCCAGCAGCTCCGCAGCGGGCTATGGCTACACCTTC	CASSSAAGYGYTF
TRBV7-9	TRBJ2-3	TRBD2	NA	TGTGCCAGTTCGGGACTAGCGGGAGTGGCAGATACGCAGTATTTT	CASSGLAGVADTQYF
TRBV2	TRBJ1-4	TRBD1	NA	TGTGCCAGCAGTGATTATCGGGACAGGCTGGTAAATGAAAAACTGTTTTTT	CASSDYRDRLVNEKLFF
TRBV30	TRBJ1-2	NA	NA	TGTGCCTGGAGAGGGAGCCCCTCTAACTATGGCTACACCTTC	CAWRGSPSNYGYTF
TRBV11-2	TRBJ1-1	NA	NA	TGTGCCAGCAGCTTAGTTTCAGGGGACACTGAAGCTTTCTTT	CASSLVSGDTEAFF
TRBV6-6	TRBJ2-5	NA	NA	TGTGCCAGCTCTTCGGGAGAGGAGACCCAGTACTTC	CASSSGEETQYF
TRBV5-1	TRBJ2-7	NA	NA	TGCGCCAGCAGCTCCGGGGGAGTCGCGTACGAGCAGTACTTC	CASSSGGVAYEQYF
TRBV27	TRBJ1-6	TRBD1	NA	TGTGCCAGCAGTTCGATGACAGGGACGTATAATTCACCCCTCCACTTT	CASSSMTGTYNSPLHF
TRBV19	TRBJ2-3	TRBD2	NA	TGTGCCAGTAGTCCCGGTAGTAGCGGGAGAACCACCTCCTTTTGGACAGATACGCAGTATTTT	CASSPGSSGRTTSFWTDTQYF
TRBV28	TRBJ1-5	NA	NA	TGTGCCAGCACCCATTATAGCAATCAGCCCCAGCATTTT	CASTHYSNQPQHF